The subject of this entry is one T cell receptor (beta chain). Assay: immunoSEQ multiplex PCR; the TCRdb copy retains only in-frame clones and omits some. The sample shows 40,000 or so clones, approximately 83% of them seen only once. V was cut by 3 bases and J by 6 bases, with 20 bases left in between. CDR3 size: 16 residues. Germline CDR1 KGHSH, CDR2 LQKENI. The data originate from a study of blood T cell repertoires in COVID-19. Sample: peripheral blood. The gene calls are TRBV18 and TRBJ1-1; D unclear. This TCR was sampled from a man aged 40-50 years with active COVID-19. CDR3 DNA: TGTGCCAGCTCACCCGCCACTTACTCTTTCCGGGCTGAAGCTTTCTTT. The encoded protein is CASSPATYSFRAEAFF.